This T cell receptor beta chain was observed in a study of OX40 agonist ivuxolimab in advanced cancers. General notes on the study: Ivuxolimab was an agonistic, fully human IgG2 monoclonal antibody directed against OX40 (CD134), a costimulatory receptor. Intravenous ivuxolimab was administered to patients every 2 weeks at six dose levels: 0.01, 0.1, 0.3, 1.5, 3 and 10 mg/kg. Of the roughly 51 patients in dose escalation, 19 had hepatocellular carcinoma, some 15 had melanoma, 9 had renal cell carcinoma and 9 had head and neck cancer. A male proportion of under 85% and a mean age of approximately 58 years, ranging from roughly 20 to 80, were recorded for the dose-escalation cohort. Patients were allowed to have had prior anti-PD-1, anti-PD-L1 or anti-CTLA-4 therapy, and 40% of the dose-escalation patients had been treated with checkpoint inhibitors. Three dose-escalation patients achieved partial responses, one with hepatocellular carcinoma and two with cutaneous melanoma. Peripheral TCRbeta sequencing aimed to test whether ivuxolimab altered TCR sequence diversity and caused clonal T-cell expansion. The paper reports the monotherapy dose-escalation portion (N of about 54 patients) of the phase I ivuxolimab trial.

Patients with autoimmune disease history or receiving systemic immunosuppression were excluded from the trial. Peripheral blood for TCR sequencing was collected from all dose cohorts at baseline, on cycle 4 day 1, and on cycle 7 day 1. Samples were obtained from an open-label, multicenter, first-in-human phase I dose-escalation trial of ivuxolimab. Adults with locally advanced or metastatic head and neck squamous cell, hepatocellular, melanoma or renal cell carcinoma were enrolled in the trial. Before TCR sequencing, CD4+ T cells and CD8+ T cells were sorted from peripheral blood as separate populations. Paper-wide results and their limitations: Clonal expansion of both CD4+ and CD8+ blood T cells was observed from baseline to week 6 at doses 0.1 to 3.0 mg/kg. Low levels of normalized T-cell clonal expansion were also seen in some patients who did not respond. In the 0.1-3.0 mg/kg groups, partial responders had among the lowest normalized peripheral clonal expansion, particularly in CD8+ T cells. The antigen specificity of the clonally expanded peripheral T cells was not determined. After ivuxolimab, CD8+ T cells had more expanded clones than CD4+ T cells on average.

Genomic DNA was extracted from sorted cells for sequencing of the TCRbeta CDR3 region. TCRbeta CDR3 regions were sequenced using the immunoSEQ Assay. Entries here come from immuneACCESS through TCRdb and include only in-frame sequences with V and J called. Some clones fail to appear in such tables; in the studies checked, an unresolved V gene covers under half of the shortfall, and the cause of the remainder is unknown. This sample lists more than 75,000 clones; around 80% were detected once. The top ten constitute under 7% of the sample. A note on this clone: No antigen is known for it. Per-nucleotide qualities are absent, and no much larger clonotype sits a single base away.

The germline V gene (reference sequence) supplies CDR1 LNHDA and CDR2 SQIVND. Measured from the cysteine to the phenylalanine, the CDR3 is 15 residues long. Left in the record is the CDR3 DNA by itself, 45 bases read in frame from the first base. Trimmed from V: 4 bases; trimmed from J: 0 bases; junction bases lacking a gene match: 2. This TCR was sampled from an adult with an advanced solid tumor such as melanoma, head and neck, liver or kidney cancer. This material consisted of CD4+ or CD8+ T cells sorted from blood, taken in a trial of the OX40 agonist ivuxolimab. Recombination connected TRBV19 to TRBJ2-5; TRBD1 agrees with 10 junctional bases. The sequence in DNA is TGTGCCAGTAGTACGACAGGGGGCAACCAAGAGACCCAGTACTTC. It is translated as CASSTTGGNQETQYF.